Shown below are 20 T cell receptor beta chains from a single sample sequenced in a study of T-cell memory formation after mild COVID-19. TCRdb reanalysed the 5' RACE reads using MiXCR and keeps one entry per CDR3 protein. The table has about 140,000 distinct CDR3 sequences, 20% to 25% seen once. Specimen: PBMCs or a T cell subset sorted from them (not recorded which). These receptors came from an adult woman who had mild COVID-19 (a few samples of this study predate the infection). Cell type and time point are not known.

This chain uses TRBV11-2 with TRBJ2-7; tentatively, D is TRBD2 (6 bases). CDR3 length: 14 amino acids. Germline values: CDR1 SGHAT, CDR2 FQNNGV. V was cut by 4 bases and J by 3 bases, with 13 bases left in between. The CDR3, as DNA: TGTGCCAGCAGCTCCGGGACTGGCAACTACGAGCAGTACTTC. This encodes CASSSGTGNYEQYF.

This clonotype appeared many times. The chain employs TRBV6-2 or TRBV6-3 and TRBJ2-1, with D uncertain. This CDR3 region has 14 residues. V lost 6 bases and J 2 bases, leaving 11 bases between the germline ends. The germline gives CDR1 MNHEY, CDR2 SVGEGT. The CDR3 spells CASSLQHTYNEQFF. The CDR3 DNA reads TGTGCCAGCAGCCTACAGCATACCTACAATGAGCAGTTCTTC.

There are a few counts of this clonotype. V and J are TRBV7-6 and TRBJ2-1; no firm D call. Per the germline V gene, CDR1 is SGHVS and CDR2 is FNYEAQ. The V and J ends lost 5 bases and 5 bases respectively, with 4 bases between them. The CDR3 has 11 amino acids. The CDR3 DNA follows: TGTGCCAGCAGCCAAAACAATGAGCAGTTCTTC. Translation gives CASSQNNEQFF.

The V call is TRBV14, the J call TRBJ2-1; 11 positions agree with TRBD2. Trimming at V came to 1 base and at J to 4 bases, leaving 3 bases not matched to a gene. Germline V gene sequence: CDR1 SGHDN, CDR2 FVKESK. The CDR3 is 16 residues long. CDR3 amino acids: CASSQGLAGFYNEQFF. In DNA, the CDR3 is TGTGCCAGCAGCCAAGGACTAGCGGGATTTTACAATGAGCAGTTCTTC.

This sequence joins TRBV29-1 and TRBJ1-2, with D possibly matching TRBD1 (5 bases). Germline loops: CDR1 SQVTM, CDR2 ANQGSEA. This CDR3 has 12 amino acids. The V and J ends lost 3 bases and 4 bases respectively, with 9 bases between them. CDR3 DNA sequence: TGCAGCGTTGAGGGGGACGCCTATGGCTACACCTTC. This encodes CSVEGDAYGYTF.

This clonotype was picked up a small number of times. The J gene is TRBJ2-1, the V gene TRBV12-3 or TRBV12-4, with D possibly TRBD2 on 6 matching bases. V was clipped by 4 bases and J by 8 bases, with 15 bases between them. The CDR3 length is 14 residues. CDR3 loop: CASSWSAGRHEQFF. The CDR3 bases are TGTGCCAGCAGTTGGTCTGCGGGGCGCCATGAGCAGTTCTTC.

This clonotype was observed a handful of times. V usage is TRBV27 and J usage is TRBJ2-7; D call uncertain. Germline loops: CDR1 MNHEY, CDR2 SMNVEV (reference sequence). V shed 0 bases and J shed 2 bases, with 11 bases lying between them. CDR3 length equals 15 residues. This chain's CDR3 is CASSLSSRFPYEQYF. In DNA, the CDR3 is TGTGCCAGCAGTTTATCTTCCAGGTTTCCCTACGAGCAGTACTTC.

The gene calls are TRBV12-3 or TRBV12-4 and TRBJ1-2, with D possibly being TRBD1 (5 bases). With 3 bases removed from V and 6 bases from J, the gap between germline ends came to 20 bases. The CDR3 is made up of 16 amino acids. CDR3 DNA sequence: TGTGCCAGCAGTTTCGCGGTTTCGGGGGGTGAGGATGGCTACACCTTC. Protein product: CASSFAVSGGEDGYTF.

This clonotype was picked up a small number of times. The rearrangement joins TRBV27 to TRBJ2-3; 7 nucleotides match TRBD2. The CDR3 runs to 14 residues. J was trimmed by 0 bases and V by 5 bases; bases with no gene match: 2. The germline V gene encodes CDR1 MNHEY and CDR2 SMNVEV (reference sequence). CDR3 sequence: CASSPGGSTDTQYF. DNA for the CDR3: TGTGCCAGCAGTCCCGGGGGGAGCACAGATACGCAGTATTTT.

The chain uses TRBV12-3 or TRBV12-4 and TRBJ1-1; no definite D call. The CDR3 totals 13 residues. V was pared by 6 bases and J by 1 base, with 9 bases between. CDR3 coding DNA: TGTGCCAGCAGCCCCCCGGAGAACACTGAAGCTTTCTTT. It specifies CASSPPENTEAFF.

This clonotype turned up a few times. V is TRBV9 and J is TRBJ1-1; D is possibly TRBD1 (5 bases). The germline V and J ends were trimmed by 1 base and 1 base, with 8 bases remaining between them. The CDR3 is 14 residues long. Germline CDR1 reads SGDLS; CDR2 reads YYNGEE. The CDR3 loop is CASSVQGENTEAFF. In nucleotides, the CDR3 is TGTGCCAGCAGCGTACAGGGCGAGAACACTGAAGCTTTCTTT.

This clonotype was found a few times. The V call is TRBV13, the J call TRBJ2-3, with TRBD2 matching over 7 bases. Trimming removed 5 bases from V and 2 bases from J; junction bases left unmatched: 22. Germline V gene sequence: CDR1 PRHDT, CDR2 FYEKMQ (reference sequence). The CDR3 totals 20 residues. CDR3 bases: TGTGCCAGCAGCACAAACCATCTCCTCCGGGGAGCGGGGTCCACAGATACGCAGTATTTT. It specifies CASSTNHLLRGAGSTDTQYF.

The V and J genes are TRBV20-1 and TRBJ2-1; 11 bases line up with TRBD2. Germline V CDR1 and CDR2: DFQATT, SNEGSKA (reference sequence). The CDR3 extends over 15 amino acids. The ends lost 5 bases at V and 7 bases at J; junction bases unmatched: 10. The CDR3 region has the DNA TGCAGTGCTTATTTAGCGGGAGGGGGATGGAATGAGCAGTTCTTC. As protein: CSAYLAGGGWNEQFF.

This chain joins TRBV15 and TRBJ2-3, with 9 bases that match TRBD2. V was pared by 3 bases and J by 6 bases, with 7 bases of the junction left unmatched. The germline gives CDR1 LNHNV, CDR2 YYDKDF (reference sequence). CDR3 length: 15 amino acids. The CDR3 region has the DNA TGTGCCACCAGCAGGGGTAGCGGGGGCGGGGATACGCAGTATTTT. This sequence encodes CATSRGSGGGDTQYF.

This chain joins TRBV7-9 and TRBJ2-1; D may be TRBD2 (6 bases). There are 13 residues in the CDR3. Between the trimmed V and J ends, which lost 1 base and 7 bases, there was a span of 8 bases. Germline loops: CDR1 SEHNR, CDR2 FQNEAQ (reference sequence). The CDR3 region is CASSLVEGNEQFF. The CDR3 nucleotides are TGTGCCAGCAGCTTAGTGGAGGGGAATGAGCAGTTCTTC.

The rearrangement uses TRBV19 and TRBJ1-2; D unclear. The CDR3 is 13 residues long. The germline V gene encodes CDR1 LNHDA and CDR2 SQIVND (reference sequence). CDR3 residues: CFMRVKLNYGYTF. The CDR3 DNA reads TGTTTCATGCGGGTCAAATTAAACTATGGCTACACCTTC.

J is TRBJ2-3 and V is TRBV27, with TRBD2 identical over 10 bases. CDR1 and CDR2 from the germline V gene are MNHEY and SMNVEV (reference sequence). Unmatched junction bases numbered 8, after V lost 5 bases and J lost 0 bases. This CDR3 comprises 17 residues. The DNA of the CDR3 is TGTGCCAGCAGTCTAGCGGGAGCCCTACCTAGCACAGATACGCAGTATTTT. This codes for CASSLAGALPSTDTQYF.

V is TRBV24-1 and J is TRBJ2-1; 8 bases map to TRBD1. Germline V gene sequence: CDR1 KGHDR, CDR2 SFDVKD. V lost 6 bases to trimming and J lost 8 bases; unmatched junction nucleotides: 11. The CDR3 is 15 amino acids. CDR3 loop: CATSTPDRVVDEQFF. CDR3 DNA sequence: TGTGCCACCAGTACCCCGGACAGGGTTGTTGATGAGCAGTTCTTC.

This clonotype was counted between two and nine times. This chain uses TRBV7-8 with TRBJ2-5; D remains ambiguous. In germline, CDR1 is SGHVS, CDR2 FQNEAQ. The germline V and J ends were trimmed by 5 bases and 5 bases, with 15 bases remaining between them. The CDR3 totals 14 residues. CDR3 protein: CASSRPDPRETQYF. The CDR3 DNA follows: TGTGCCAGCAGCCGGCCCGACCCGAGGGAGACCCAGTACTTC. Looking up the rest from reference TRBV7-8 and TRBJ2-5 gives the full variable domain: GAGVSQSPRYKVAKRGQDVALRCDPISGHVSLFWYQQALGQGPEFLTYFQNEAQLDKSGLPSDRFFAERPEGSVSTLKIQRTQQEDSAVYLCASSRPDPRETQYFGPGTRLLVL.

J is TRBJ2-2 and V is TRBV7-6; the match to TRBD1 covers 7 bases. Germline assignment: CDR1 SGHVS and CDR2 FNYEAQ. The length of the CDR3 is 15 residues. V lost 1 base, J lost 6 bases, and 5 bases stayed unmatched. DNA of the CDR3: TGTGCCAGCAGCTTAGACAGGGGTCTGGCCGGGGAGCTGTTTTTT. Translated, it gives CASSLDRGLAGELFF.